A single sample gave rise to the 11 T cell receptor beta chains below, sequenced in a study of blood T cell repertoires in COVID-19. Measured with immunoSEQ multiplex PCR; TCRdb has only the in-frame clones, and not every one. The sample contains 180,000 or so clones, roughly 79% of which appear only once. Sequencing was performed on peripheral blood. The source is a woman between 35 and 50 years old with COVID-19, enrolled during active disease.

This chain connects TRBV6-2 or TRBV6-3 to TRBJ2-5, with 9 positions matching TRBD2. V shed 2 bases, J shed 5 bases, and the junction held 12 bases outside the gene matches. The CDR3 spans 17 residues. Germline V gene sequence: CDR1 MNHEY, CDR2 SVGEGT. This chain's CDR3 is CASSYLTPSGIWETQYF. DNA of the CDR3: TGTGCCAGCAGTTACCTTACCCCTAGCGGGATATGGGAGACCCAGTACTTC.

This clone was observed once. For the CDR3, the DNA is TGTGCCAGCAGTTTTGGAGGGGTTAAACCCTATGGCTACACCTTC. As protein: CASSFGGVKPYGYTF. This chain joins TRBV28 and TRBJ1-2, with D possibly TRBD1 on 5 matching bases. The CDR3 is 15 amino acids. CDR1 MDHEN and CDR2 SYDVKM come from the germline V gene. The V end was cut by 3 bases, the J end by 4 bases, with 15 bases between.

The chain carries TRBV10-3 and TRBJ2-1, with TRBD2 matching 11 bases. The CDR3 contains 16 residues. Trimming cost V 6 bases and J 0 bases; bases outside gene matches: 4. The germline V gene encodes CDR1 ENHRY and CDR2 SYGVKD. CDR3: CAIRGTSGSSYNEQFF. CDR3 nucleotide sequence: TGTGCCATCAGGGGGACTAGCGGAAGCTCCTACAATGAGCAGTTCTTC.

The chain combines TRBV27 with TRBJ2-2; TRBD2 agrees at 11 bases. The germline V gene has CDR1 MNHEY and CDR2 SMNVEV (reference sequence). There are 16 residues in the CDR3. V lost 5 bases to trimming and J lost 6 bases; unmatched junction nucleotides: 8. The CDR3 region is CASSNLAGGYAGELFF. Written as DNA, the CDR3 is TGTGCCAGCAGTAACCTAGCGGGGGGTTACGCCGGGGAGCTGTTTTTT.

The V call is TRBV19, the J call TRBJ2-2; 10 bases agree with TRBD2. The CDR3 contains 18 residues. Losses at the gene ends were 5 bases for V and 0 bases for J; bases not matched to a gene: 9. Per germline, CDR1 LNHDA and CDR2 SQIVND (reference sequence). The CDR3 DNA reads TGTGCCAGTAGTTCCGTTGGGACTAGCGCTCCGAACACCGGGGAGCTGTTTTTT. This sequence encodes CASSSVGTSAPNTGELFF.

This chain connects TRBV21-1 to TRBJ2-7; the table's D call TRBD1 went unverified against the DNA. TRBV21-1 is a documented pseudogene. The CDR3 length is 10 residues. CDR3 DNA: TGTGCCAGCAAGGGGTTTGAGCAGTACGTC. Protein product: CASKGFEQYV.

The chain combines TRBV19 with TRBJ2-2, with D possibly matching TRBD1 (6 bases). Germline V gene data show CDR1 as LNHDA and CDR2 as SQIVND (reference sequence). Trimming stripped 4 bases from V and 5 bases from J, with 14 bases between. The CDR3 totals 15 residues. CDR3 DNA: TGTGCCAGTAGTACTTCGACAGGACTGACCGGGGAGCTGTTTTTT. Amino acids: CASSTSTGLTGELFF.

This sequence joins TRBV6-5 and TRBJ2-5, with 7 bases lining up with TRBD2. CDR1 is MNHEY and CDR2 is SVGAGI in the germline V gene. The CDR3 runs 14 residues. J lost 4 bases, V lost 6 bases, and 8 bases had no gene match. This chain's CDR3 is CASRIHAGAETQYF. The CDR3, as DNA: TGTGCCAGCAGGATACACGCGGGAGCAGAGACCCAGTACTTC.

V is TRBV9 and J is TRBJ2-1, with 7 bases fitting TRBD2. With V trimmed by 3 bases and J by 4 bases, 10 bases remained unmatched. This CDR3 spans 16 amino acids. Germline CDR1 SGDLS, CDR2 YYNGEE. CDR3 loop: CASSARKAGEYNEQFF. CDR3 coding DNA: TGTGCCAGCAGCGCACGAAAGGCGGGGGAATACAATGAGCAGTTCTTC.

This clone was seen more than once but under ten times. Here the CDR3 DNA reads TGCAGCGCGACAGGGTTGAACACTGAAGCTTTCTTT. As protein: CSATGLNTEAFF. The chain is built from TRBV29-1 and TRBJ1-1; 7 positions match TRBD1. With V trimmed by 7 bases and J by 0 bases, 2 bases remained unmatched. Germline lookup yields CDR1 SQVTM and CDR2 ANQGSEA. The CDR3 sequence is 12 residues long.

The chain links TRBV7-2 to TRBJ2-1; 9 nucleotides match TRBD1. This CDR3 comprises 15 residues. Trimming cost V 3 bases and J 5 bases; bases outside gene matches: 5. CDR1 and CDR2 from the germline V gene are SGHTA and FQGNSA. The CDR3: CASSFRTGENNEQFF. CDR3 bases: TGTGCCAGCAGCTTTCGGACAGGGGAGAACAATGAGCAGTTCTTC.